This T cell receptor beta chain was sequenced in a study of blood T cell repertoires in COVID-19. The method was immunoSEQ multiplex PCR; TCRdb's version includes in-frame clones alone and lacks a portion of them. The table lists some 45,000 clones, approximately 80% of them singletons, with less than 25% in the top ten. The CDR3 covers 11 residues. V lost 1 base, J lost 11 bases, and 8 bases lay in between. Germline V CDR1 and CDR2: SGHTA, FQGNSA. In its sample, this clone was seen once. The sequence was obtained from an older woman with acute or convalescent COVID-19. Material: peripheral blood. The rearrangement uses TRBV7-2 and TRBJ1-1; D not resolved. The DNA of the CDR3 is TGTGCCAGCAGCTTAGGCCCGCGGGCTTTCTTT. Residues: CASSLGPRAFF.